This entry describes one TCR beta chain. Its antigen is still unknown. This specimen comes from a study of cytomegalovirus exposure and HLA in healthy donors. About the research overall: The same platform was used for the 130 or so validation repertoires as for the approximately 630 first-cohort repertoires, as reported in a later analysis. Study conclusions and caveats: It was found in a later analysis that first-cohort TCR clusters tended to co-occur in the 120 validation repertoires.

Clones were sequenced by immunoSEQ multiplex PCR, and TCRdb holds only the in-frame ones, with some missing. This table holds some 160,000 clones, about 88% found once. Germline V CDR1 and CDR2: WNHNN, SYGVQD (reference sequence). The CDR3 length is 16 residues. V was trimmed by 7 bases and J by 5 bases, leaving 21 bases between them. The receptor comes from a man between 18 and 29 years old in good health and CMV-seronegative. V and J are TRBV10-1 and TRBJ1-5, with D tentatively TRBD1 (5 bases). What was sequenced was PBMCs. CDR3 loop: CASTPPGGGEYQPQHF. CDR3 DNA: TGCGCCAGCACCCCTCCCGGGGGGGGTGAGTATCAGCCCCAGCATTTT.